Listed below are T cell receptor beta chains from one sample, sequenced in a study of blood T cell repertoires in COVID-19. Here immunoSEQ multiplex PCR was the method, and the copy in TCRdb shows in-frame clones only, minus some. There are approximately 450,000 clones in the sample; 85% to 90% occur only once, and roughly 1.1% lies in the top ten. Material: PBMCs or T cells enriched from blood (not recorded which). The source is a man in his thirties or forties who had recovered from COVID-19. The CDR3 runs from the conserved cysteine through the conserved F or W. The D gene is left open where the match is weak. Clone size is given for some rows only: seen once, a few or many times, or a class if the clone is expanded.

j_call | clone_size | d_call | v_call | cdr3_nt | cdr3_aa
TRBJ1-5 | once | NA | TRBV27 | TGTGCCAGCAGTTTATTAGGGGATGATCAGCCCCAGCATTTT | CASSLLGDDQPQHF
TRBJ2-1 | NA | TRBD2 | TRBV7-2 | TGTGCCAGCAGCGCTAGCGGCTATGAGCAGTTCTTC | CASSASGYEQFF
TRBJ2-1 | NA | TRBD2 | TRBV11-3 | TGTGCCAGCAGCCTGGGACTAGCGAGCTACAATGAGCAGTTCTTC | CASSLGLASYNEQFF
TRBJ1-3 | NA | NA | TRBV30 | TGTGCCTGGAGGGGAAGAGGGTCGTCGGGAAACACCATATATTTT | CAWRGRGSSGNTIYF
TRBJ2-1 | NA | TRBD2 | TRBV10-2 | TGCGCCACGAACCAACTAGCGGGAGGGCATGAGCAGTTCTTC | CATNQLAGGHEQFF
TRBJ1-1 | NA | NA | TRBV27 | TGTGCCAGCCCCCGATCGAGCACTGAAGCTTTCTTT | CASPRSSTEAFF
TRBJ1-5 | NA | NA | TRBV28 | TGTGCCAGCAGCCCCTCTCCCCAGCCCCAGCATTTT | CASSPSPQPQHF
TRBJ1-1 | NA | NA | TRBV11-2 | TGTGCCAGCAGCTTAGTGACAGACACTGAAGCTTTCTTT | CASSLVTDTEAFF
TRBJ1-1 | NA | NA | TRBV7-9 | TGTGCCAGCAGCCAAGGGGACTTGAACACTGAAGCTTTCTTT | CASSQGDLNTEAFF
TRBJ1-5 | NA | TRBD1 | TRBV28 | TGTGCCAGCAGTTTACCGACAGGGATTGGAAGTCAGCCCCAGCATTTT | CASSLPTGIGSQPQHF
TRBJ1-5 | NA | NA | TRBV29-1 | TGCAGCGTTGTTGTGGTACAGGGCCAGCCCCAGCATTTT | CSVVVVQGQPQHF
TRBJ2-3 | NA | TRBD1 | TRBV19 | TGTGCCAGTAGTGCGGGACAGGGGGCAGCGGATACGCAGTATTTT | CASSAGQGAADTQYF
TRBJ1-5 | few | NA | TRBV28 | TGTGCCAGCAGACATGGCAATCAGCCCCAGCATTTT | CASRHGNQPQHF
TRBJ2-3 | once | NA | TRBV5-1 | TGCGCCAGCAGCCAAAGACAGGAACGCACAGATACGCAGTATTTT | CASSQRQERTDTQYF
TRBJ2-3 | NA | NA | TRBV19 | TGTGCCAGTAAAAAGCGGGGCACAGATACGCAGTATTTT | CASKKRGTDTQYF
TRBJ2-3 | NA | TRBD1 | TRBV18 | TGTGCCAGCTCACGGAGGGGACAGGGCGGCACAGATACGCAGTATTTT | CASSRRGQGGTDTQYF
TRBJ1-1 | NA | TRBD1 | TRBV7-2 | TGTGCCAGCAGCCCAGGACAGGGGGCTTTCCCCACTGAAGCTTTCTTT | CASSPGQGAFPTEAFF
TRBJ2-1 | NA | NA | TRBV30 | TGTGCCTGGGAGACTAGTGGGAATGAGCAGTTCTTC | CAWETSGNEQFF
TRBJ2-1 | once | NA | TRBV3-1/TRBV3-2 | TGTGCCAGCAGCCTGGGGAGCCCCTACAATGAGCAGTTCTTC | CASSLGSPYNEQFF
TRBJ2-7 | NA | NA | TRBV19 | TGTGCCAGTAGTACGACCGGGACCTACGAGCAGTACTTC | CASSTTGTYEQYF
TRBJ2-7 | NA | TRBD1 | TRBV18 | TGTGCCAGCTCGTCCGCCGGGACAGAAGCCTACGAGCAGTACTTC | CASSSAGTEAYEQYF
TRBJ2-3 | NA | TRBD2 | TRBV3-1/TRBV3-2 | TGTGCCAGCTCACACGGGGGACTAGCGAGAAACACAGATACGCAGTATTTT | CASSHGGLARNTDTQYF
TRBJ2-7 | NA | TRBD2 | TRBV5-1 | TGCGCCAGCAGCCCGTTTCTAGCGGGGAACTACGAGCAGTACTTC | CASSPFLAGNYEQYF
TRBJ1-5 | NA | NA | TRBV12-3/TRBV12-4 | TGTGCCAGCAGTTTAGGAGGTTATCAGCCCCAGCATTTT | CASSLGGYQPQHF
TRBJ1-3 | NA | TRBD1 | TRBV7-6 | TGTGCCAGCAGCTTAGCGAGTTCGGGGACAGGGTTTTATGGAAACACCATATATTTT | CASSLASSGTGFYGNTIYF
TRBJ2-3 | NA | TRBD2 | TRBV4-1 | TGCGCCAGCAGCCAAGATCCACTAGCGGGGAGCACAGATACGCAGTATTTT | CASSQDPLAGSTDTQYF
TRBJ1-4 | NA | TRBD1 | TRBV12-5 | TGTGCTAGTGGTTTGGTACTCGACAGGGGTGGTGAAAAACTGTTTTTT | CASGLVLDRGGEKLFF